This T cell receptor beta chain appears in the sequencing data of a study of T cell changes during pregnancy in multiple sclerosis. Measured with immunoSEQ multiplex PCR; TCRdb has only the in-frame clones, and not every one. The table includes fewer than 15,000 clones, around nine tenths detected once. The CDR3 runs 15 residues. With 4 bases clipped from V and 6 bases from J, the junction kept 3 bases outside the gene matches. Germline V gives CDR1 SGHTA, CDR2 FQGNSA. The V gene is TRBV7-2, the J gene TRBJ2-7; the match to TRBD2 covers 16 bases. Specimen: CD8+ T cells from peripheral blood mononuclear cells, collected in the first trimester of pregnancy. This clonotype was sampled from a female donor with multiple sclerosis, enrolled in a pregnancy study. CDR3 bases: TGTGCCAGCAGCTGGGGACTAGCGGGGGGGGGCGAGCAGTACTTC. This sequence encodes CASSWGLAGGGEQYF.